This TCR beta chain is from a study of blood T cells in healthy people across ages. Study-wide findings and caveats: Total diversity from one million sequenced T cells was likely underestimated.

The draw of peripheral blood yielded roughly 10 milliliters from each donor. The CDR3 runs to 13 residues. V lost 5 bases to trimming and J lost 7 bases; unmatched junction nucleotides: 5. Together with a sample-barcoded 5' primer, a J-beta primer mix was included in a second PCR lasting about 6 to 12 cycles. Unique molecular identifiers of 12 random nucleotides labeled each cDNA. TCRdb re-called the 5' RACE reads with MiXCR, one entry per CDR3 protein. The data contain under 850,000 distinct CDR3 sequences, around 36% of them seen just once; the ten biggest clones take up 13%. Of note for this clonotype: What it recognizes is unknown.

The gene calls are TRBV12-3 or TRBV12-4 and TRBJ1-2; 9 nucleotides match TRBD1. The clonotype was recovered from a man between 18 and 29 years old in good health. The source material was blood. The CDR3 region has the DNA TGTGCCAGCAGTGTGGACAGGGGAGGTGGCTACACCTTC. Protein: CASSVDRGGGYTF.